The rows below give T cell receptor beta chains drawn from one sample of a study of T cell responses to AZD1222 COVID-19 vaccine. The repertoire was sequenced with immunoSEQ multiplex PCR; TCRdb's copy has only in-frame clones and lacks some. Of 150,000 or so clones listed, about nine tenths were seen once; the top ten hold about 1.6%. The sample consisted of peripheral blood, taken on day 0 of AZD1222 vaccination. Receptors originate from an adult in good health. The CDR3 runs from the conserved cysteine through the conserved F or W. Fields, in order: V gene, J gene, D gene, clone size, CDR3 DNA, CDR3 protein. A D gene is named only where the DNA matches it firmly. Only part of the rows carry a size: once, few, many, or a class if the clone is expanded.

v_gene: TRBV2
j_gene: TRBJ2-7
d_gene: TRBD1
abundance: NA
CDR3nt: TGTGCCAGCAGGGGACAGGTAGTGCAGTACTTC
CDR3aa: CASRGQVVQYF

v_gene: TRBV2
j_gene: TRBJ2-1
d_gene: TRBD2
abundance: NA
CDR3nt: TGTGCCAGCAGTGATTCAGGGACTAGTGTCAATGAGCAGTTCTTC
CDR3aa: CASSDSGTSVNEQFF

v_gene: TRBV4-1
j_gene: TRBJ2-7
d_gene: TRBD2
abundance: NA
CDR3nt: TGCGCCAGCAGCCGAATAGCGGGGGGGGTTAGCGAGCAGTACTTC
CDR3aa: CASSRIAGGVSEQYF

v_gene: TRBV13
j_gene: TRBJ1-2
d_gene: NA
abundance: NA
CDR3nt: TGTGCCAGCAGCTTGCAGATGGCTGGCTACACCTTC
CDR3aa: CASSLQMAGYTF

v_gene: TRBV29-1
j_gene: TRBJ2-2
d_gene: TRBD1
abundance: NA
CDR3nt: TGCAGCGTTGAAGTCATGGGACAGGGGCACACCGGGGAGCTGTTTTTT
CDR3aa: CSVEVMGQGHTGELFF

v_gene: TRBV30
j_gene: TRBJ1-6
d_gene: NA
abundance: NA
CDR3nt: TGTGCCTGGAGTGGCAGGCTGGCCCTAAATTCACCCCTCCACTTT
CDR3aa: CAWSGRLALNSPLHF

v_gene: TRBV7-3
j_gene: TRBJ2-1
d_gene: NA
abundance: NA
CDR3nt: TGTGCCAGCAGCTTATGGGGGGATGAGCAGTTCTTC
CDR3aa: CASSLWGDEQFF

v_gene: TRBV7-9
j_gene: TRBJ1-2
d_gene: NA
abundance: NA
CDR3nt: TGTGCCAGCAGACCGTCGGCCCGACCGAACTATGGCTACACCTTC
CDR3aa: CASRPSARPNYGYTF

v_gene: TRBV6-5
j_gene: TRBJ1-2
d_gene: TRBD1
abundance: many
CDR3nt: TGTGCCAGCAGACCCCGGACAGGGAACTATGGCTACACCTTC
CDR3aa: CASRPRTGNYGYTF

v_gene: TRBV18
j_gene: TRBJ2-7
d_gene: TRBD1
abundance: NA
CDR3nt: TGTGCCAGCTCACCTATGGGACAGGGGTCAACCTACGAGCAGTACTTC
CDR3aa: CASSPMGQGSTYEQYF

v_gene: TRBV10-1
j_gene: TRBJ2-2
d_gene: TRBD1
abundance: NA
CDR3nt: TGCGCCAGCGGGACAGGCGATGCGAACACCGGGGAGCTGTTTTTT
CDR3aa: CASGTGDANTGELFF

v_gene: TRBV5-1
j_gene: TRBJ2-1
d_gene: NA
abundance: NA
CDR3nt: TGCGCCAGCAGAGGGGAAGAGATGGGCAATGAGCAGTTCTTC
CDR3aa: CASRGEEMGNEQFF

v_gene: TRBV28
j_gene: TRBJ2-7
d_gene: NA
abundance: NA
CDR3nt: TGTGCCAGCATCGCCGGACACTCCTACGAGCAGTACTTC
CDR3aa: CASIAGHSYEQYF

v_gene: TRBV7-9
j_gene: TRBJ2-7
d_gene: TRBD1
abundance: NA
CDR3nt: TGTGCCAGCAGCTTATGGGACAGGATCGGGGGGCAGTACTTC
CDR3aa: CASSLWDRIGGQYF

v_gene: TRBV15
j_gene: TRBJ1-2
d_gene: TRBD1
abundance: NA
CDR3nt: TGTGCCACCAGCAGGGGGACAGAATACTATGGCTACACCTTC
CDR3aa: CATSRGTEYYGYTF

v_gene: TRBV6-4
j_gene: TRBJ1-1
d_gene: NA
abundance: once
CDR3nt: TGTGCCAGCAGCAGGGAGACAACGAACACTGAAGCTTTCTTT
CDR3aa: CASSRETTNTEAFF

v_gene: TRBV20-1
j_gene: TRBJ2-5
d_gene: NA
abundance: NA
CDR3nt: TGCAGTGCTAGTAGCCGGATAGAGACCCAGTACTTC
CDR3aa: CSASSRIETQYF

v_gene: TRBV18
j_gene: TRBJ1-4
d_gene: NA
abundance: NA
CDR3nt: TGTGCCAGCTCACTCGGGGCAGTCACAGGCACTAATGAAAAACTGTTTTTT
CDR3aa: CASSLGAVTGTNEKLFF

v_gene: TRBV27
j_gene: TRBJ1-5
d_gene: NA
abundance: NA
CDR3nt: TGTGCCAGCAGTTTATCGATCGCGCGGCAGCCCCAGCATTTT
CDR3aa: CASSLSIARQPQHF

v_gene: TRBV30
j_gene: TRBJ1-4
d_gene: NA
abundance: NA
CDR3nt: TGTGCCTGGAGTGAAAGACCGGCAAGGGAAAAACTGTTTTTT
CDR3aa: CAWSERPAREKLFF

v_gene: TRBV11-1
j_gene: TRBJ1-1
d_gene: TRBD1
abundance: NA
CDR3nt: TGTGCCAGTGTGGGACAGGGGAACACTGAAGCTTTCTTT
CDR3aa: CASVGQGNTEAFF

v_gene: TRBV6-1
j_gene: TRBJ2-7
d_gene: NA
abundance: NA
CDR3nt: TGTGCCAGCAGTGACGCCGGGACACCCGCCTACGAGCAGTACTTC
CDR3aa: CASSDAGTPAYEQYF

v_gene: TRBV4-1
j_gene: TRBJ1-1
d_gene: NA
abundance: NA
CDR3nt: TGCGCCAGCAGCCAAGATATCCAGTTAGCCACTGAAGCTTTCTTT
CDR3aa: CASSQDIQLATEAFF

v_gene: TRBV5-1
j_gene: TRBJ1-1
d_gene: NA
abundance: NA
CDR3nt: TGCGCCAGCAGCTCCATAACAGGGAACACTGAAGCTTTCTTT
CDR3aa: CASSSITGNTEAFF

v_gene: TRBV28
j_gene: TRBJ1-5
d_gene: NA
abundance: NA
CDR3nt: TGTGCCAGCAGTCCGCCACACAGTGGCAATCAGCCCCAGCATTTT
CDR3aa: CASSPPHSGNQPQHF

v_gene: TRBV7-6
j_gene: TRBJ1-1
d_gene: TRBD1
abundance: NA
CDR3nt: TGTGCCAGCAGCAGTCGACAGGGGGATAACACTGAAGCTTTCTTT
CDR3aa: CASSSRQGDNTEAFF

v_gene: TRBV5-4
j_gene: TRBJ1-1
d_gene: NA
abundance: once
CDR3nt: TGTGCCAGCAGCTTGGGGCAACACACTGAAGCTTTCTTT
CDR3aa: CASSLGQHTEAFF

v_gene: TRBV7-9
j_gene: TRBJ1-6
d_gene: NA
abundance: NA
CDR3nt: TGTGCCAGCAGCTTATCGGGGGCCAGTAATTCACCCCTCCACTTT
CDR3aa: CASSLSGASNSPLHF

v_gene: TRBV30
j_gene: TRBJ2-7
d_gene: TRBD2
abundance: NA
CDR3nt: TGTGCCTGGAGTGTACTAGCGGGGAGCGAGCAGTACTTC
CDR3aa: CAWSVLAGSEQYF

v_gene: TRBV7-2
j_gene: TRBJ1-2
d_gene: TRBD1
abundance: few
CDR3nt: TGTGCCAGCAGCGTAGACAGGGGGCGTAACGATGGCTACACCTTC
CDR3aa: CASSVDRGRNDGYTF

v_gene: TRBV2
j_gene: TRBJ2-3
d_gene: NA
abundance: NA
CDR3nt: TGTGCCAGCCGCCGGTTTTTCACAGATACGCAGTATTTT
CDR3aa: CASRRFFTDTQYF

v_gene: TRBV4-3
j_gene: TRBJ2-6
d_gene: TRBD2
abundance: NA
CDR3nt: TGCGCCAGCAGCCCCCAACCGGGACTATTCTCTGGGGCCAACGTCCTGACTTTC
CDR3aa: CASSPQPGLFSGANVLTF

v_gene: TRBV7-2
j_gene: TRBJ2-1
d_gene: TRBD2
abundance: once
CDR3nt: TGTGCCAGCAGCTTACTAGCGGGGGGGCGGAATGAGCAGTTCTTC
CDR3aa: CASSLLAGGRNEQFF

v_gene: TRBV28
j_gene: TRBJ1-6
d_gene: NA
abundance: NA
CDR3nt: TGTGCCAGCAGTACGGACGGACCAGTGGGAAATTCACCCCTCCACTTT
CDR3aa: CASSTDGPVGNSPLHF

v_gene: TRBV12-3/TRBV12-4
j_gene: TRBJ1-3
d_gene: NA
abundance: NA
CDR3nt: TGTGCCACTGGCCGCCGCACCATATATTTT
CDR3aa: CATGRRTIYF

v_gene: TRBV10-3
j_gene: TRBJ1-2
d_gene: NA
abundance: NA
CDR3nt: TGTGCCATCAGTGAGTCGGCCAGGGGACCCCCTAACTATGGCTACACCTTC
CDR3aa: CAISESARGPPNYGYTF

v_gene: TRBV19
j_gene: TRBJ1-1
d_gene: NA
abundance: once
CDR3nt: TGTGCCACCCAAACCCCCTTCGCTGAAGCTTTCTTT
CDR3aa: CATQTPFAEAFF

v_gene: TRBV27
j_gene: TRBJ1-3
d_gene: NA
abundance: NA
CDR3nt: TGTGCCAGCAGTCGGAAAACTGGAAACACCATATATTTT
CDR3aa: CASSRKTGNTIYF

v_gene: TRBV6-4
j_gene: TRBJ2-3
d_gene: NA
abundance: NA
CDR3nt: TGTGCCAGCAGTGATGGAGAGGGGGGCACAGATACGCAGTATTTT
CDR3aa: CASSDGEGGTDTQYF